This is a list of T cell receptor beta chains from one sample in a study of blood T cell repertoires in COVID-19. The data were produced by immunoSEQ multiplex PCR, yet TCRdb's version contains in-frame clones alone and is incomplete. The sample has about 55,000 clones, 75% to 90% seen once. Source material: peripheral blood. Every receptor here comes from a man between 60 and 75 years old with acute or convalescent COVID-19. Each CDR3 is given with its conserved first and last residue. A D gene is named only where the DNA matches it firmly. The size entry is marked missing in some rows and otherwise reads once, few, many or a size class.

V: TRBV3-1/TRBV3-2
size: once
D: -
J: TRBJ2-6
DNA: TGTGCCAGCAGCCAAGACAGCTCTGGGGCCAACGTCCTGACTTTC
CDR3: CASSQDSSGANVLTF

V: TRBV21-1
size: -
D: -
J: TRBJ2-5
DNA: TGTGCCAGCAGCCTAAAGGTACGGACAGGGAAAGAGACCCAGTACTTC
CDR3: CASSLKVRTGKETQYF

V: TRBV6-5
size: -
D: -
J: TRBJ1-4
DNA: TGTGCCAGCAGTTACTCCCACAGGGTTGGTGAAAAACTGTTTTTT
CDR3: CASSYSHRVGEKLFF

V: TRBV30
size: -
D: -
J: TRBJ1-6
DNA: TGTGCCTGGAGTACAGTAGATAATTCACCCCTCCACTTT
CDR3: CAWSTVDNSPLHF

V: TRBV19
size: -
D: -
J: TRBJ1-3
DNA: TGTGCCACCGTACAGGGCTCTGGAAACACCATATATTTT
CDR3: CATVQGSGNTIYF

V: TRBV19
size: -
D: -
J: TRBJ1-2
DNA: TGTGCCACTACCCCCGGACATAACGAAGCCTATGGCTACACCTTC
CDR3: CATTPGHNEAYGYTF

V: TRBV7-8
size: -
D: TRBD2
J: TRBJ2-1
DNA: TGTGCCAGCAGCCCCGTAGCGGGGCTGCCTCTGGATGAGCAGTTCTTC
CDR3: CASSPVAGLPLDEQFF

V: TRBV11-3
size: once
D: TRBD2
J: TRBJ2-1
DNA: TGTGCCAGCAGCTTACGAGGTAGCGGGAGGGGGCAGGCTGAGCAGTTCTTC
CDR3: CASSLRGSGRGQAEQFF

V: TRBV3-1/TRBV3-2
size: -
D: -
J: TRBJ1-2
DNA: TGTGCCAGCAGCCAAGATCCCAGGGGAACCTATGGCTACACCTTC
CDR3: CASSQDPRGTYGYTF

V: TRBV4-1
size: once
D: TRBD2
J: TRBJ2-7
DNA: TGCGCCAGCAGCCACGACGGAGTTCGGGAGGACTCCTACGAGCAGTACTTC
CDR3: CASSHDGVREDSYEQYF

V: TRBV28
size: -
D: TRBD1
J: TRBJ1-6
DNA: TGTGCCAGCAATTCTATCCTGGACAGGGGGTCCAGCTCCTATAATTCACCCCTCCACTTT
CDR3: CASNSILDRGSSSYNSPLHF

V: TRBV10-3
size: -
D: TRBD2
J: TRBJ2-1
DNA: TGTGCCATCAGTGAGTCGACGGCTAGCGGGTACAATGAGCAGTTCTTC
CDR3: CAISESTASGYNEQFF

V: TRBV21-1
size: few
D: -
J: TRBJ2-1
DNA: TGTGCCAGCAGCAGATCACAGGGTGTTGGCAATGAGCAGTTCTTC
CDR3: CASSRSQGVGNEQFF

V: TRBV7-3
size: once
D: -
J: TRBJ1-2
DNA: TGTGCCAGCAGCTTATACGGGGAAGGCTATGGCTACACCTTC
CDR3: CASSLYGEGYGYTF

V: TRBV6-5
size: -
D: -
J: TRBJ2-7
DNA: TGTGCCAGCAGTTACTCGTCCAATAGATTTGAGCAGTACTTC
CDR3: CASSYSSNRFEQYF

V: TRBV24-1
size: -
D: TRBD2
J: TRBJ2-3
DNA: TGTGCCACCATGGGACACAAAGCGGGAGTATCAGATACGCAGTATTTT
CDR3: CATMGHKAGVSDTQYF

V: TRBV7-6
size: -
D: TRBD1
J: TRBJ2-1
DNA: TGTGCCAGCAGCTTAGAGGGGGCCCGGGGGCAGTTCTTC
CDR3: CASSLEGARGQFF

V: TRBV7-2
size: -
D: TRBD2
J: TRBJ2-3
DNA: TGTGCCAGCAGCTTAGTCGGGACTAGCGGGATCACAGATACGCAGTATTTT
CDR3: CASSLVGTSGITDTQYF

V: TRBV30
size: few
D: -
J: TRBJ1-5
DNA: TGTGCCTGGAGTGTAAGGGACACAGGGTATGGCAATCAGCCCCAGCATTTT
CDR3: CAWSVRDTGYGNQPQHF

V: TRBV12-3/TRBV12-4
size: -
D: -
J: TRBJ1-2
DNA: TGTGCCAGCAGTGGGGACCGGGGGAGGGGCTACACCTTC
CDR3: CASSGDRGRGYTF